What follows describes a single TCR beta chain. No antigen is known for it. Repertoires were generated with immunoSEQ multiplex PCR, while TCRdb's copy carries only in-frame clones and drops some. The data contain about 99,000 clones, nearly 90% of them singletons. The sample originates from a study of T cell responses to AZD1222 COVID-19 vaccine. General study findings and limits: Females outnumbered males among donors, who were mostly white British; clonal diversity was possibly underestimated. Sampling that yielded the repertoires occurred only after the peak T cell response. Seropositivity was recorded at baseline in only a handful of AZD1222 recipients. Epitopes outside B.1.351 and B.1.1.7 mutated regions reportedly drew nearly half of spike TCRs.

V gave up 9 bases and J gave up 0 bases, with 15 bases separating them. The CDR3 totals 15 residues. CDR1 and CDR2 from the germline V gene are KGHDR and SFDVKD. The TCR comes from an adult in good health. The input for sequencing was peripheral blood, taken on day 0 of AZD1222 vaccination. The gene calls are TRBV24-1 and TRBJ2-3; a weak D match, TRBD2 (6 bases). The CDR3 spells CATSRGPHSTDTQYF. In DNA, the CDR3 is TGTGCCACCTCGCGGGGCCCCCATAGCACAGATACGCAGTATTTT.